Listed below are T cell receptor beta chains from one sample, sequenced in a study of early T cells in non-severe SARS-CoV-2 infection. From the 5' RACE reads, TCRdb called clonotypes with MiXCR, one entry per CDR3 protein. The repertoire holds 45,000 to 75,000 distinct CDR3 sequences, 10% to 15% seen once, with approximately 4.8% in the top ten. The sequenced sample was whole blood. The receptors stem from an adult who was a healthcare worker with PCR-confirmed SARS-CoV-2 infection or an uninfected control (not recorded which). Both conserved end residues are part of each CDR3. A D gene is named only where the DNA matches it firmly. Clone size is not always given. Where it is, it says once, few, many or a class for expanded clones.

D	V	J	size	DNA	CDR3
NA	TRBV5-1	TRBJ2-7	few	TGCGCCAGCAGATACTATCCCAGGGGTTCCTACGAGCAGTACTTC	CASRYYPRGSYEQYF
TRBD2	TRBV29-1	TRBJ2-5	many	TGCAGCGTCTCCGGGACTAGCCAGGAGACCCAGTACTTC	CSVSGTSQETQYF
NA	TRBV5-6	TRBJ2-1	NA	TGTGCCAGCAGCCTTAGTACGATTAGCGGAGGCTCCTACAATGAGCAGTTCTTC	CASSLSTISGGSYNEQFF
NA	TRBV15	TRBJ2-1	NA	TGTGCCACCAGCGACTCCTTGGGGGCCACCTACAATGAGCAGTTCTTC	CATSDSLGATYNEQFF
TRBD2	TRBV7-6	TRBJ2-3	many	TGTGCCAGCAGCTTAGGGACTAGCGGTGATACGCAGTATTTT	CASSLGTSGDTQYF
NA	TRBV6-5	TRBJ2-1	NA	TGTGCCAGCAGTTACTCCTGGACTGGATATGAGCAGTTCTTC	CASSYSWTGYEQFF
NA	TRBV7-6	TRBJ2-7	many	TGTGCCAGCAGCTTACTTGTTGAGAACCACGAGCAGTACTTC	CASSLLVENHEQYF
NA	TRBV19	TRBJ2-6	few	TGTGCCAGTAGTATACGGGCCGGGGCCAACGTCCTGACTTTC	CASSIRAGANVLTF
TRBD2	TRBV29-1	TRBJ2-3	many	TGCAAGCGGCTAGCGGTCACAGATACGCAGTATTTT	CKRLAVTDTQYF
NA	TRBV3-2	TRBJ1-5	NA	TGTGCCAGCAGCCAAGGTCGCCCATTACAGAATCAGCCCCAGCATTTT	CASSQGRPLQNQPQHF
NA	TRBV6-5	TRBJ2-3	NA	TGTGCCAGCAGTTACACACGACTACCAGATACGCAGTATTTT	CASSYTRLPDTQYF
NA	TRBV18	TRBJ1-3	NA	TGTGCCAGCTCACCACCGGGCGGTCCGCAAGGAAACACCATATATTTT	CASSPPGGPQGNTIYF
NA	TRBV21-1	TRBJ2-7	NA	TGTGCCAGCAGCAAAGGGGGCTACGAGCAGTACTTC	CASSKGGYEQYF
NA	TRBV5-1	TRBJ2-7	many	TGCGCCAGCAGCGAAGGAAGGGGACTTCCGCAGTACTTC	CASSEGRGLPQYF
NA	TRBV3-1	TRBJ1-3	few	TGTGCCAGCAGCCATCCGGACCTCCACTCTGGAAACACCATATATTTT	CASSHPDLHSGNTIYF
NA	TRBV5-1	TRBJ2-3	few	TGCGCCAGCAGTACTGACCCACTCCCTATACCAGATACGCAGTATTTT	CASSTDPLPIPDTQYF
TRBD1	TRBV7-9	TRBJ2-1	many	TGTGCCAGCAGCCCCCGAGGGGGCAGCCAATACAATGAGCAGTTCTTC	CASSPRGGSQYNEQFF
TRBD1	TRBV28	TRBJ2-1	NA	TGTGTCAGCAGCCCGGCCGACAGGGTTAATGAGCAGTTCTTC	CVSSPADRVNEQFF
NA	TRBV6-6	TRBJ1-2	few	TGTGCCAGCAGTCCACTCGGACAGCTATCACAGTATGGCTACACCTTC	CASSPLGQLSQYGYTF
TRBD1	TRBV12-3/TRBV12-4	TRBJ1-6	many	TGTGCCAGCAGTTTAGGAGGGGGCACAGGACCCCTCCACTTT	CASSLGGGTGPLHF
NA	TRBV28	TRBJ2-2	NA	TGTGCCAGCAGTTTATGGGGACAAGCCGGGGAGCTGTTTTTT	CASSLWGQAGELFF
TRBD2	TRBV3-1	TRBJ2-7	NA	TGTGCCAGCAGCCAAGTCCTAGCGGGACCCTACGAGCAGTACTTC	CASSQVLAGPYEQYF
TRBD1	TRBV20-1	TRBJ2-3	few	TGCAGTGCTACGAAATCCGGGACAGGTAGCACAGATACGCAGTATTTT	CSATKSGTGSTDTQYF
TRBD2	TRBV11-2	TRBJ2-2	NA	TGTGCCAGCAGCTTAACTAGCGGGAGGTTTACCGGGGAGCTGTTTTTT	CASSLTSGRFTGELFF
TRBD1	TRBV20-1	TRBJ2-7	many	TGCAGTGCTAGGTTCCCCAGGACAGGGGGCGCCGAGCAGTACTTC	CSARFPRTGGAEQYF
NA	TRBV6-1	TRBJ1-1	few	TGTGCCAGCAGTGAAGCTGTCCGGTGGAACACTGAAGCTTTCTTT	CASSEAVRWNTEAFF
NA	TRBV7-2	TRBJ1-6	NA	TGTGCCAGCAGCTTAGATTCGGGGCTCGCCTATAATTCACCCCTCCACTTT	CASSLDSGLAYNSPLHF
NA	TRBV20-1	TRBJ2-5	many	TGCAGTGCCCCCGATGGGCGGACGGCCGAGGAGACCCAGTACTTC	CSAPDGRTAEETQYF
TRBD2	TRBV6-1	TRBJ2-3	many	TGTGCCAGCATAGAAGCGGGAAGATACACAGATACGCAGTATTTT	CASIEAGRYTDTQYF
NA	TRBV19	TRBJ2-3	NA	TGTGCCAGTACCCAGGCGGTGGGGCGCCCCACAGATACGCAGTATTTT	CASTQAVGRPTDTQYF
NA	TRBV7-2	TRBJ2-1	NA	TGTGCCAGCGGGGCTGGGAGCTCCTACAATGAGCAGTTCTTC	CASGAGSSYNEQFF
TRBD1	TRBV5-4	TRBJ1-2	many	TGTGCCAGCAGCCCCCCAGACAGGGCTAACTATGGCTACACCTTC	CASSPPDRANYGYTF
TRBD1	TRBV7-8	TRBJ1-6	many	TGTGCCAGCAGCTTACTGACAGGGGCGAATTCACCCCTCCACTTT	CASSLLTGANSPLHF
TRBD1	TRBV12-3/TRBV12-4	TRBJ1-5	NA	TGTGCCAGCAGTTTATGGGACAGTATATATCAGCCCCAGCATTTT	CASSLWDSIYQPQHF
TRBD2	TRBV7-2	TRBJ2-1	many	TGTGCCAGCAGCTTAGGGGCGGGAGAGGGCAATGAGCAGTTCTTC	CASSLGAGEGNEQFF
NA	TRBV24-1	TRBJ1-5	few	TGTGCCACCAGTTTGGGGTTCAATCAGCCCCAGCATTTT	CATSLGFNQPQHF
NA	TRBV29-1	TRBJ2-5	once	TGCAGCGTTGCGGACATCGGGGGAGAGACCCAGTACTTC	CSVADIGGETQYF
TRBD1	TRBV9	TRBJ1-4	NA	TGTGCCAGCAGCGCAGGGACAGGGGATCGTAGCCTTAATGAAAAACTGTTTTTT	CASSAGTGDRSLNEKLFF
NA	TRBV3-1	TRBJ2-7	many	TGTGCCAGCAGCCAACGGCTACCCTACGAGCAGTACTTC	CASSQRLPYEQYF
TRBD1	TRBV3-1	TRBJ2-1	many	TGTGCCAGCAGCCGGACAGGGCCACGCTCCTACAATGAGCAGTTCTTC	CASSRTGPRSYNEQFF
NA	TRBV12-3/TRBV12-4	TRBJ1-6	few	TGTGCCAGCAGTTATGGAGAGGAGGTTCTCCACTTT	CASSYGEEVLHF
NA	TRBV19	TRBJ1-4	few	TGTGCCAGTAGGAGGACTACCGGTGAAAAACTGTTTTTT	CASRRTTGEKLFF
TRBD2	TRBV20-1	TRBJ2-7	NA	TGCAGTGCTAGTGTCTCTAGCGGGGGAACCTACGAGCAGTACTTC	CSASVSSGGTYEQYF
NA	TRBV5-4	TRBJ1-1	few	TGTGCCAGCAGCTTGGATATGGGATGGGTCACTGAAGCTTTCTTT	CASSLDMGWVTEAFF
NA	TRBV5-1	TRBJ1-1	few	TGCGCCAGCAGGGGGACGGAGAACACTGAAGCTTTCTTT	CASRGTENTEAFF